Listed here is a single T cell receptor (beta chain). Its antigen is currently unknown. No fewer than 5.5 micrograms of total RNA were isolated from every sample. This entry is derived from a study of blood T cells in healthy people across ages. Study at large: Every two T cells gave about one barcoded beta molecule via template switching. Regarding the study as a whole: Long-lived donors carried more naive CD4+ cells and greater diversity than aged donors.

The V end lost 6 bases, the J end lost 3 bases, and 18 bases lay between the germline ends. The germline CDR1 and CDR2 sequences are DFQATT and SNEGSKA (reference sequence). This CDR3 has 15 residues. Combining a sample-barcoded 5' primer with a J-beta primer mix, a second PCR ran for about 7 to 11 cycles. TCRdb reprocessed the 5' RACE reads via MiXCR and lists one record per CDR3 protein. The table lists about 620,000 distinct CDR3 sequences, more than 45% of them singletons. Material for sequencing was blood. The TCR originated in a woman of 80 years or more in good health. The chain joins TRBV20-1 to TRBJ1-5; D call uncertain. The CDR3 coding sequence is TGCAGTGCCCGGCCCACTCTGGGGAACAATCAGCCCCAGCATTTT. Its translation: CSARPTLGNNQPQHF.